Listed below are T cell receptor beta chains from one sample, sequenced in a study of blood T cell repertoires in COVID-19. Produced via immunoSEQ multiplex PCR; TCRdb's table is partial and in-frame only. Seen here are 300,000 to 400,000 clones, roughly nine tenths observed once, and the top ten hold around 2.5%. The specimen sequenced was PBMCs or T cells enriched from blood (not recorded which). Receptors were obtained from a man aged 60-69 years who had recovered from COVID-19. The CDR3 runs from the conserved cysteine through the conserved F or W. A D gene is named only where the DNA matches it firmly.

TRBD1	TRBV6-5	TRBJ1-2	CASKDRGDGYTF
.	TRBV5-4	TRBJ1-1	CASSKRGGTAVTEAFF
TRBD2	TRBV7-8	TRBJ2-1	CASSLGLAGYNEQFF
.	TRBV3-1/TRBV3-2	TRBJ1-1	CASSQTGWATEAFF
.	TRBV5-1	TRBJ2-5	CASRSKQGLARRGEETQYF
TRBD2	TRBV19	TRBJ2-5	CASRRTSGGPGETQYF
.	TRBV7-2	TRBJ1-2	CASSLGPSEGYTF
.	TRBV24-1	TRBJ1-2	CATSDLGRGYTF
TRBD1	TRBV29-1	TRBJ1-6	CSVRQGSTSNSPLHF
TRBD2	TRBV7-2	TRBJ2-1	CASSLEAGGHNEQFF
.	TRBV6-5	TRBJ1-5	CASRQSGDQPQHF
.	TRBV19	TRBJ2-3	CASSSREDTDTQYF
.	TRBV5-6	TRBJ2-2	CASSLDPAANTGELFF
TRBD2	TRBV7-9	TRBJ2-3	CASSLGTSGRADTQYF
.	TRBV5-1	TRBJ2-2	CASSTGTSTGELFF
TRBD1	TRBV5-4	TRBJ2-1	CASSLQGGVGNEQFF
TRBD2	TRBV7-8	TRBJ2-1	CASSSSGRVNEQFF
.	TRBV9	TRBJ1-1	CASSSGGLNTEAFF
TRBD2	TRBV18	TRBJ2-1	CASSRLISGYNEQFF
.	TRBV4-2	TRBJ1-6	CASSQESGANSPLHF
TRBD2	TRBV19	TRBJ2-3	CASNPSGRPTDTQYF
.	TRBV10-2	TRBJ1-2	CASSEAGFSYTF
TRBD1	TRBV3-1/TRBV3-2	TRBJ1-6	CASSQVQGNSPLHF
TRBD1	TRBV7-9	TRBJ1-2	CASSLQGDGYTF
.	TRBV5-4	TRBJ2-7	CATRELGRTYEQYF
TRBD2	TRBV5-4	TRBJ2-3	CASSLRVAGARDTQYF
.	TRBV19	TRBJ2-7	CASSWGTQYEQYF
TRBD1	TRBV7-9	TRBJ1-1	CASSLRQGMNTEAFF
.	TRBV7-7	TRBJ2-5	CASSLGAGTVLETQYF
.	TRBV29-1	TRBJ1-2	CSVTGQPNYGYTF
TRBD1	TRBV27	TRBJ2-5	CASKGTGGRETQYF
.	TRBV7-6	TRBJ1-3	CASSPAVWAGVEELRGNTIYF
.	TRBV7-3	TRBJ2-1	CASSLSLTTGNEQFF